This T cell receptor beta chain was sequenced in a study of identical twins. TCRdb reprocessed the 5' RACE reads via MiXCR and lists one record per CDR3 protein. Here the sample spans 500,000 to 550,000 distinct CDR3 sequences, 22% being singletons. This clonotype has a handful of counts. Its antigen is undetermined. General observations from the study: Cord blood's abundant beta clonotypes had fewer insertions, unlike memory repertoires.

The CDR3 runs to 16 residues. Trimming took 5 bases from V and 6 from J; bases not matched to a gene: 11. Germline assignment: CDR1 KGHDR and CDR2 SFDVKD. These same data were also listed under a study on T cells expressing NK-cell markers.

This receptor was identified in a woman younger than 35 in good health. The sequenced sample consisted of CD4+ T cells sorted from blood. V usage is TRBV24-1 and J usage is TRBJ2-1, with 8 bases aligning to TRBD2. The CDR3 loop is CATSGSAGGFTNEQFF. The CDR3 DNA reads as TGTGCCACCAGTGGGTCCGCGGGGGGATTCACCAATGAGCAGTTCTTC.